Sequencing of this TCR beta chain was carried out in a study of Tregs in tolerant kidney transplant recipients. Notes on the study in general: Changing PCR primers prevented nucleotide comparison between some patients' samples. Tolerant patients' donor-specific Tregs expanded beyond overall Tregs, suggesting antigen-driven growth. Activated donor B cell expansion appeared to reveal the most relevant donor-specific TCRbeta repertoire.

A word on this clone: What it recognizes is unknown.

Before regulatory T cell sorting, thawed PBMCs rested overnight at 37°C in about 200 IU/ml IL-2. Germline lookup yields CDR1 SGHRS and CDR2 YFSETQ. This CDR3 contains 13 residues. The ends were cut back, 5 bases at V and 7 bases at J, with 13 bases in the middle. Profiled with immunoSEQ multiplex PCR; TCRdb holds only in-frame clones, not every one. The table shows approximately 66,000 clones, with approximately 85% occurring only once. The chain uses TRBV5-1 and TRBJ2-4; no reliable D call. The receptor was derived from a human donor who received a combined kidney and bone marrow transplant. The sample consisted of Tregs from blood, taken before the transplant. CDR3 residues: CASRGSRGNIQYF. CDR3 nucleotides: TGCGCCAGCAGGGGCAGCCGTGGGAACATTCAGTACTTC.